This entry lists 29 T cell receptor beta chains sequenced from one sample in a study of PD-L1 blockade in urothelial cancer. Noted time point: pretreatment peripheral blood. This table comes from immunoSEQ multiplex PCR, and its TCRdb copy is limited to in-frame clones, with some not included. This sample yields about 52,000 clones, of which around 79% are seen a single time; less than 5% belongs to the top ten. The material sequenced was PBMCs, taken around atezolizumab (anti-PD-L1) treatment. The receptors here all came from a man aged 65 to 79 with urothelial cancer.

The table lists this clone with a count of one. The chain has TRBV6-5 and TRBJ2-2, with D perhaps matching TRBD1 (5 bases). Germline values: CDR1 MNHEY, CDR2 SVGAGI. The CDR3 is 15 residues long. Trimming shortened V by 1 base and J by 0 bases, and 6 bases separated the two germline ends. The CDR3 protein is CASSYLTANTGELFF. The CDR3 nucleotides read TGTGCCAGCAGTTACTTGACAGCGAACACCGGGGAGCTGTTTTTT.

The CDR3 reads CASSLELAADEQYF. The DNA for the CDR3 is TGCGCCAGCAGCTTGGAACTAGCGGCCGACGAGCAGTACTTC. The chain joins TRBV5-1 to TRBJ2-7, with 8 bases that match TRBD2. CDR3 length equals 14 residues. CDR1 and CDR2 from the germline V gene are SGHRS and YFSETQ. Trimming cost V 0 bases and J 5 bases; bases outside gene matches: 4.

V is TRBV14 and J is TRBJ1-2, with 7 bases matching TRBD1. The CDR3 is 20 amino acids. Germline assignment: CDR1 SGHDN and CDR2 FVKESK. The V and J ends lost 0 bases and 5 bases, in that order; junction bases with no gene match: 21. CDR3 residues: CASSQEGKDRYLSPCYGYTF. The CDR3 coding sequence is TGTGCCAGCAGCCAAGAGGGAAAGGACAGGTATCTATCCCCCTGTTATGGCTACACCTTC.

This chain links TRBV5-4 with TRBJ2-1, with a possible D match to TRBD1 (6 bases). The CDR3 runs 16 residues. The V and J ends lost 0 bases and 6 bases respectively, with 16 bases between them. Per the germline V gene, CDR1 is SGHNT and CDR2 is YYREEE (reference sequence). The CDR3 DNA sequence: TGTGCCAGCAGCTTGGAACAGGACAGTCTGTTCAATGAGCAGTTCTTC. Amino acid sequence: CASSLEQDSLFNEQFF.

The gene calls are TRBV5-4 and TRBJ2-2, with TRBD1 matching 7 bases. Germline loops: CDR1 SGHNT, CDR2 YYREEE (reference sequence). This CDR3 spans 14 amino acids. Germline trimming cut 5 bases from V and 4 bases from J; bases unmatched to any gene: 5. The DNA of the CDR3 is TGTGCCAGCAGTTCGAACAGGGGCACCGGGGAGCTGTTTTTT. It specifies CASSSNRGTGELFF. Drawing the rest from reference TRBV5-4 and TRBJ2-2, the complete variable domain is ETGVTQSPTHLIKTRGQQVTLRCSSQSGHNTVSWYQQALGQGPQFIFQYYREEENGRGNFPPRFSGLQFPNYSSELNVNALELDDSALYLCASSSNRGTGELFFGEGSRLTVL.

J is TRBJ1-2 and V is TRBV28, with D possibly TRBD1 on 6 matching bases. The CDR3 extends over 17 amino acids. Trimming took 2 bases from V and 6 from J, leaving 22 bases between them. Germline V CDR1 and CDR2: MDHEN, SYDVKM. CDR3 sequence: CASSLGGGGTQSDGYTF. The CDR3 DNA follows: TGTGCCAGCAGTTTAGGGGGCGGGGGGACGCAAAGCGATGGCTACACCTTC.

The rearrangement joins TRBV5-1 to TRBJ1-1, with 7 bases lining up with TRBD1. Germline CDR1 reads SGHRS; CDR2 reads YFSETQ. This CDR3 comprises 13 residues. With V trimmed by 1 base and J by 9 bases, 6 bases remained unmatched. As DNA, the CDR3 is TGCGCCAGCAGCTTGTTTACAGGGGACAAAGCTTTCTTT. This encodes CASSLFTGDKAFF.

There are many counts of this clone. The chain has TRBV9 and TRBJ1-1, with 7 bases identical to TRBD1. The length of the CDR3 is 14 residues. V was clipped by 1 base and J by 8 bases; unmatched bases: 8. Germline values: CDR1 SGDLS, CDR2 YYNGEE. The CDR3 spells CASSVLAEQGEAFF. CDR3 DNA: TGTGCCAGCAGCGTACTCGCCGAACAGGGGGAAGCTTTCTTT.

By its share, this clone is medium-sized. The chain joins TRBV27 to TRBJ2-7, with a tentative D call TRBD2 (5 bases). The ends were cut back, 3 bases at V and 4 bases at J, with 31 bases in the middle. The CDR3 runs 20 residues. The germline V gene has CDR1 MNHEY and CDR2 SMNVEV (reference sequence). The CDR3 sequence: CASSFSTQPTGWELLYEQYF. The DNA for the CDR3 is TGTGCCAGCAGTTTCTCTACCCAACCGACGGGGTGGGAACTTCTGTACGAGCAGTACTTC.

The chain couples TRBV15 to TRBJ2-5; TRBD2 matches at 7 bases. The V segment lost 5 bases and the J segment 0 bases; nucleotides outside the gene matches: 3. The germline CDR1 and CDR2 sequences are LNHNV and YYDKDF (reference sequence). The CDR3 covers 14 residues. CDR3 bases: TGTGCCACCAGCGGGGGGGGGTACCAAGAGACCCAGTACTTC. It yields the protein CATSGGGYQETQYF.

DNA of the CDR3: TGTGCCAGCAGCCCCGATGGATCCGGGAGACACAATGAGCAGTTCTTC. It yields the protein CASSPDGSGRHNEQFF. The chain employs TRBV9 and TRBJ2-1; a possible D gene is TRBD2 (6 bases). Germline-derived CDR1 and CDR2 are SGDLS and YYNGEE. V was trimmed by 4 bases and J by 5 bases, leaving 19 bases between them. The CDR3 sequence is 16 residues long.

The rearrangement joins TRBV18 to TRBJ2-5; 7 positions agree with TRBD1. The germline V gene encodes CDR1 KGHSH and CDR2 LQKENI. The CDR3 length is 13 residues. J gave up 5 bases and V 3 bases, and 3 bases lay outside the gene matches. The CDR3: CASSPGTVETQYF. The CDR3, as DNA: TGTGCCAGCTCACCCGGGACAGTCGAGACCCAGTACTTC.

This chain connects TRBV28 to TRBJ1-4; D gene uncertain. Trimming stripped 2 bases from V and 3 bases from J, with 10 bases between. Germline V gene sequence: CDR1 MDHEN, CDR2 SYDVKM. The CDR3 contains 15 residues. The CDR3 sequence: CASSLKRVSNEKLFF. CDR3 in DNA: TGTGCCAGCAGTTTAAAGAGGGTCTCTAATGAAAAACTGTTTTTT.

This clone has only a few counts. The chain links TRBV28 to TRBJ2-4, with TRBD1 as a possible D gene (6 bases). CDR1 MDHEN and CDR2 SYDVKM come from the germline V gene. The CDR3 runs 15 residues. The germline V and J ends were trimmed by 5 bases and 0 bases, with 11 bases remaining between them. The CDR3 nucleotides are TGTGCCAGCAGTGGGACATCCGTAGCCAAAAACATTCAGTACTTC. It specifies CASSGTSVAKNIQYF.

This clone appeared once. This chain links TRBV7-8 with TRBJ1-5; D is undetermined. Trimming shortened V by 5 bases and J by 0 bases, and 11 bases separated the two germline ends. There are 15 residues in the CDR3. CDR1 SGHVS and CDR2 FQNEAQ come from the germline V gene. The CDR3 sequence: CASSPEVTSNQPQHF. The CDR3 nucleotides read TGTGCCAGCAGCCCAGAGGTGACTAGCAATCAGCCCCAGCATTTT.

This clone was seen a handful of times. V gene TRBV5-4 combines with J gene TRBJ2-1, with 10 positions matching TRBD2. There are 15 residues in the CDR3. From germline, CDR1 is SGHNT and CDR2 YYREEE (reference sequence). The V segment lost 4 bases and the J segment 8 bases; nucleotides outside the gene matches: 9. As DNA, the CDR3 is TGTGCCAGCAGCAACAAGCGGGGGGGCTTGGATGAGCAGTTCTTC. It encodes CASSNKRGGLDEQFF. Based on the CDR3 plus reference TRBV5-4 and TRBJ2-1, the full variable domain is ETGVTQSPTHLIKTRGQQVTLRCSSQSGHNTVSWYQQALGQGPQFIFQYYREEENGRGNFPPRFSGLQFPNYSSELNVNALELDDSALYLCASSNKRGGLDEQFFGPGTRLTVL.

The rearrangement links TRBV6-1 to TRBJ1-1, with D possibly TRBD1 on 5 matching bases. V lost 8 bases to trimming and J lost 3 bases, with 13 bases between them. Germline values: CDR1 MNHNS, CDR2 SASEGT. The CDR3 totals 13 residues. The CDR3 reads CASSPRGDTEAFF. The CDR3 DNA follows: TGTGCCAGCTCCCCCCGGGGGGACACTGAAGCTTTCTTT.

V is TRBV9 and J is TRBJ1-5; weak D call: TRBD1 (6 bases). This CDR3 is 15 amino acids long. V lost 5 bases and J 5 bases, leaving 17 bases between the germline ends. Germline V lookup: CDR1 SGDLS, CDR2 YYNGEE. CDR3 DNA: TGTGCCAGCAGTTCCCGGGACATTATCGATCAGCCCCAGCATTTT. Translating it yields CASSSRDIIDQPQHF.

CDR3: CASSFGSGGQGEQFF. CDR3 bases: TGCGCCAGCAGCTTTGGGAGCGGGGGGCAGGGTGAGCAGTTCTTC. This sequence joins TRBV5-1 and TRBJ2-1; 9 nucleotides agree with TRBD2. Losses at the gene ends were 2 bases for V and 9 bases for J; bases not matched to a gene: 9. The CDR3 is 15 residues long. CDR1 SGHRS and CDR2 YFSETQ come from the germline V gene.

The chain employs TRBV7-2 and TRBJ2-1; 9 bases match TRBD2. The CDR3 has 18 residues. Germline CDR1 reads SGHTA; CDR2 reads FQGNSA. The V gene end was trimmed by 5 bases and the J gene end by 2 bases; junction bases not matched to a gene: 13. The CDR3 sequence is CASSLLAGLAGTYNEQFF. The DNA for the CDR3 is TGTGCCAGCAGCCTATTGGCGGGGCTAGCGGGAACCTACAATGAGCAGTTCTTC. The variable domain in full, with the rest retrieved from reference TRBV7-2 and TRBJ2-1, is GAGVSQSPSNKVTEKGKDVELRCDPISGHTALYWYRQSLGQGLEFLIYFQGNSAPDKSGLPSDRFSAERTGGSVSTLTIQRTQQEDSAVYLCASSLLAGLAGTYNEQFFGPGTRLTVL.

The chain joins TRBV7-9 to TRBJ2-7; 8 nucleotides align to TRBD1. CDR3 size: 15 residues. In germline, CDR1 is SEHNR, CDR2 FQNEAQ (reference sequence). With 1 base clipped from V and 6 bases from J, the junction kept 8 bases outside the gene matches. The CDR3 coding sequence is TGTGCCAGCAGCTTAGTACGACAGGGGACTGTCGAGCAGTACTTC. Protein: CASSLVRQGTVEQYF.

The CDR3: CASSHTGHYEQYF. CDR3 nucleotides: TGTGCCAGCAGCCATACGGGACACTACGAGCAGTACTTC. The chain is built from TRBV27 and TRBJ2-7, with TRBD1 as a possible D gene (6 bases). The CDR3 loop spans 13 amino acids. The V and J ends lost 6 bases and 3 bases respectively, with 12 bases between them. Germline V CDR1 and CDR2: MNHEY, SMNVEV (reference sequence).

The J gene is TRBJ2-3, the V gene TRBV11-3; the D is unclear. Trimming removed 4 bases at V and 6 bases at J, with 8 bases between. This CDR3 comprises 12 residues. CDR1 is SGHNT and CDR2 is YENEEA in the germline V gene. In DNA, the CDR3 is TGTGCCAGCAGCTCTAGACGGGATACGCAGTATTTT. This translates into CASSSRRDTQYF.

This chain connects TRBV4-2 to TRBJ1-1; unclear D gene. CDR3 length: 13 residues. Germline CDR1 and CDR2: LGHNA and YNFKEQ. The V end lost 0 bases, the J end lost 5 bases, and 7 bases lay between the germline ends. CDR3: CASSQDWQTEAFF. The CDR3 nucleotides are TGTGCCAGCAGCCAAGATTGGCAGACTGAAGCTTTCTTT.

In this sample, this clone turned up a few times. The J gene is TRBJ1-5, the V gene TRBV6-1; D not resolved. The ends were cut back, 6 bases at V and 6 bases at J, with 9 bases in the middle. In germline, CDR1 is MNHNS, CDR2 SASEGT. This CDR3 has 12 residues. The CDR3 is CASRSWAQPQHF. CDR3 nucleotide sequence: TGTGCCAGCAGATCGTGGGCTCAGCCCCAGCATTTT.

J is TRBJ1-4 and V is TRBV28; 7 bases are shared with TRBD1. Germline V CDR1 and CDR2: MDHEN, SYDVKM. This CDR3 region has 15 residues. Trimming at V came to 4 bases and at J to 8 bases, leaving 10 bases not matched to a gene. This chain's CDR3 is CASSSASGGREKLFF. As DNA, the CDR3 is TGTGCCAGCAGTTCTGCCTCAGGGGGGCGAGAAAAACTGTTTTTT.

The sample holds one count of this clone. V usage is TRBV5-6 and J usage is TRBJ1-2; 10 bases align to TRBD1. The CDR3 length is 14 residues. Germline trimming cut 4 bases from V and 2 bases from J; bases unmatched to any gene: 2. Germline loops: CDR1 SGHDT, CDR2 YYEEEE. The CDR3 is CASSEGQGNYGYTF. Here the CDR3 DNA reads TGTGCCAGCAGCGAGGGACAGGGGAACTATGGCTACACCTTC. Using reference TRBV5-6 and TRBJ1-2 for the parts outside the CDR3, the full variable domain is DAGVTQSPTHLIKTRGQQVTLRCSPKSGHDTVSWYQQALGQGPQFIFQYYEEEERQRGNFPDRFSGHQFPNYSSELNVNALLLGDSALYLCASSEGQGNYGYTFGSGTRLTVV.

This clone was seen just once. The chain joins TRBV11-3 to TRBJ2-7; D might be TRBD1 (6 bases). The germline V and J ends were trimmed by 5 bases and 0 bases, with 17 bases remaining between them. There are 16 residues in the CDR3. CDR1 is SGHNT, CDR2 YENEEA, per germline. CDR3 sequence (DNA): TGTGCCAGCAGCGCACTAGGGGGACGCCTCTCCTACGAGCAGTACTTC. Translation gives CASSALGGRLSYEQYF.

The chain joins TRBV13 to TRBJ1-4; a possible D gene is TRBD1 (5 bases). The V and J ends lost 4 bases and 7 bases respectively, with 16 bases between them. Germline V gene lookup returns CDR1 PRHDT and CDR2 FYEKMQ (reference sequence). The CDR3 has 15 residues. The DNA of the CDR3 is TGTGCCAGCAGCTCGGGGCCCGTGCGGGGTGAAAAACTGTTTTTT. This gives the protein CASSSGPVRGEKLFF.